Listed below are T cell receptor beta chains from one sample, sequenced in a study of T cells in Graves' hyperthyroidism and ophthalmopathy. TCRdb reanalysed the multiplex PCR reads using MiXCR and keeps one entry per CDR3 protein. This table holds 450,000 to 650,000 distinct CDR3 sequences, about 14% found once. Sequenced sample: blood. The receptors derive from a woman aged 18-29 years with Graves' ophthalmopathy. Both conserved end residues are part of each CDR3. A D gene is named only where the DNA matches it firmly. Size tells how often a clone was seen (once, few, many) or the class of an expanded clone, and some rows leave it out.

CASSPRLGGQGATYEQYF | TGTGCCAGCAGTCCCCGCTTGGGGGGACAGGGGGCAACCTACGAGCAGTACTTC | TRBJ2-7 | many | TRBD1 | TRBV12-3/TRBV12-4
CASSSEYGLMKAKRGTYEQYF | TGTGCCAGCAGCTCAGAGTACGGCCTAATGAAGGCGAAGCGGGGGACCTACGAGCAGTACTTC | TRBJ2-7 | few | TRBD2 | TRBV7-2
CASSIGSGNTEAFF | TGTGCCAGCAGCATAGGGAGTGGGAACACTGAAGCTTTCTTT | TRBJ1-1 | . | . | TRBV9
CASSLKLAGGSYEQYF | TGTGCCAGCAGCTTGAAATTAGCGGGAGGGTCCTACGAGCAGTACTTC | TRBJ2-7 | many | TRBD2 | TRBV5-6
CASRGAVNQPQHF | TGTGCCAGCCGGGGGGCGGTCAATCAGCCCCAGCATTTT | TRBJ1-5 | few | . | TRBV6-1
CASSQGLSNYGYTF | TGTGCCAGCAGCCAAGGTCTCAGTAACTATGGCTACACCTTC | TRBJ1-2 | few | . | TRBV3-1
CATSDGLGTGAHGYTF | TGTGCCACCAGTGATGGTCTTGGGACAGGGGCTCATGGCTACACCTTC | TRBJ1-2 | few | TRBD1 | TRBV24-1
CATSDPNRQGGGTGELFF | TGTGCCACCAGTGATCCTAATAGACAGGGGGGTGGCACCGGGGAGCTGTTTTTT | TRBJ2-2 | few | TRBD1 | TRBV24-1
CASSLAVGGPYEQYF | TGTGCCAGCAGCTTAGCGGTGGGAGGGCCTTACGAGCAGTACTTC | TRBJ2-7 | . | TRBD2 | TRBV7-8
CASSFYICSVISRELADTQYF | . | TRBJ2-3 | . | . | TRBV27
CASSPGLAGAGDNEQFF | TGTGCCAGCAGTCCCGGACTAGCGGGAGCGGGTGACAATGAGCAGTTCTTC | TRBJ2-1 | many | TRBD2 | TRBV28
CAISEPGQGHTVDTQYF | TGTGCCATCAGTGAGCCTGGACAGGGCCACACAGTAGATACGCAGTATTTT | TRBJ2-3 | . | TRBD1 | TRBV10-3
CASSQVQGEGYGYTF | TGCGCCAGCAGCCAAGTACAAGGGGAGGGCTATGGCTACACCTTC | TRBJ1-2 | many | . | TRBV4-1
CASSLRLDKAGELFF | TGTGCCAGCAGCTTAAGGCTAGATAAGGCCGGGGAGCTGTTTTTT | TRBJ2-2 | many | . | TRBV7-2
CASSPRLAGGTYEQYF | TGTGCCAGCAGCCCACGACTAGCGGGAGGTACCTACGAGCAGTACTTC | TRBJ2-7 | many | TRBD2 | TRBV7-9
CASSGRPTYEQYF | TGTGCCAGCTCCGGACGGCCAACCTACGAGCAGTACTTC | TRBJ2-7 | many | . | TRBV28
CASSPRLAGGHEQYF | TGTGCCAGCAGTCCCCGACTAGCGGGAGGCCACGAGCAGTACTTC | TRBJ2-7 | many | TRBD2 | TRBV2
CATNREGLVEDDNQPQHF | TGTGCCACCAACAGAGAAGGTTTGGTTGAGGATGACAATCAGCCCCAGCATTTT | TRBJ1-5 | . | . | TRBV15
CSARDRGTGQGYGYTF | TGCAGTGCTAGAGATCGGGGAACAGGACAGGGCTATGGCTACACCTTC | TRBJ1-2 | few | TRBD1 | TRBV20-1
CASSLTGGHYGYTF | TGTGCCAGCAGCTTGACAGGGGGGCACTATGGCTACACCTTC | TRBJ1-2 | . | TRBD1 | TRBV28